This T cell receptor (beta chain) was recorded in a study of cytomegalovirus exposure and HLA in healthy donors. The overall study: Early released data had tens of millions of unique TCRs, all coming from HLA-typed donors.

The CDR3 runs 15 residues. J gave up 5 bases and V 2 bases, and 7 bases lay outside the gene matches. Germline CDR1 and CDR2: SGHRS and YFSETQ. Amplification used 60 Vbeta primers and 13 Jbeta primers. Repertoires were generated with immunoSEQ multiplex PCR, while TCRdb's copy carries only in-frame clones and drops some. The sample includes approximately 250,000 clones, about 88% of them seen just once. Broader study findings: Earlier results showed most TCR beta V segments being productive about 87% or about 30% of the time. Indistinguishable V segments, including TRBV6-2 and TRBV6-3, were excluded.

For this clone: Its antigen is not known.

The sample comprised PBMCs. This clonotype was obtained from a girl aged 2 to 10 in good health and CMV-seronegative. The chain carries TRBV5-1 and TRBJ1-1, with 9 bases aligning to TRBD1. The CDR3 DNA is TGCGCCAGCAGCTTATACGACAGGGGGGGAACTGAAGCTTTCTTT. It is translated as CASSLYDRGGTEAFF.